A single sample is the source of the 29 T cell receptor beta chains below, sequenced in a study of T cell repertoires in cytomegalovirus infection. TCRdb fed the reads into MiXCR, producing one record per CDR3 protein. The table shows some 130,000 distinct CDR3 sequences, with 20% to 30% occurring only once. Antigen specificity for these receptors is unknown. Source material: PBMCs, sequenced either directly or after in vitro stimulation (not recorded which). These receptors were taken from a human donor in good health (CMV status not recorded). Some clones in this sample may be carry-over from other donors' samples.

This clonotype was observed at least ten times. The chain uses TRBV7-6 and TRBJ2-5; tentatively, D is TRBD1 or TRBD2 (5 bases each). CDR1 SGHVS and CDR2 FNYEAQ come from the germline V gene. The CDR3 consists of 14 residues. V lost 3 bases, J lost 1 base, and 9 bases lay in between. The CDR3 region is CASSLGTIQETQYF. The CDR3 DNA reads TGTGCCAGCAGCTTGGGGACGATCCAAGAGACCCAGTACTTC.

This clonotype has a count of ten or more. The chain uses TRBV7-9 and TRBJ1-2, with 7 positions matching TRBD1. The V and J ends lost 4 bases and 2 bases, in that order; junction bases with no gene match: 10. The CDR3 totals 16 residues. CDR1 is SEHNR and CDR2 is FQNEAQ in the germline V gene (reference sequence). CDR3 in DNA: TGTGCCAGCAGCTCGCAAGGGGGCGCATCCAACTATGGCTACACCTTC. This encodes CASSSQGGASNYGYTF. The whole variable domain, remainder taken from reference TRBV7-9 and TRBJ1-2, is DTGVSQNPRHKITKRGQNVTFRCDPISEHNRLYWYRQTLGQGPEFLTYFQNEAQLEKSRLLSDRFSAERPKGSFSTLEIQRTEQGDSAMYLCASSSQGGASNYGYTFGSGTRLTVV.

This clonotype occurred a few times. The chain is built from TRBV7-9 and TRBJ2-1; no clear D gene. V lost 5 bases to trimming and J lost 4 bases, with 18 bases between them. The CDR3 covers 16 residues. Germline V gene data show CDR1 as SEHNR and CDR2 as FQNEAQ (reference sequence). The CDR3 loop reads CASSASTIVQYNEQFF. For the CDR3, the DNA is TGTGCCAGCAGCGCCAGCACGATTGTCCAATACAATGAGCAGTTCTTC.

The J gene is TRBJ1-2, the V gene TRBV19; D perhaps matches TRBD1 (5 bases). Germline CDR1 reads LNHDA; CDR2 reads SQIVND (reference sequence). CDR3 length: 17 residues. V was cut by 3 bases and J by 4 bases, with 21 bases left in between. The CDR3 is CASSMGDRPPKIYGYTF. CDR3 nucleotide sequence: TGTGCCAGTAGTATGGGGGATCGCCCCCCCAAGATCTATGGCTACACCTTC.

The chain joins TRBV12-3 or TRBV12-4 to TRBJ1-1; D is possibly TRBD1 (6 bases). The CDR3 spans 13 residues. V was pared by 8 bases and J by 4 bases, with 14 bases between. The CDR3 DNA reads as TGTGCCAGCCGGGGGGGGCCGACCACTGAAGCTTTCTTT. This translates into CASRGGPTTEAFF.

This clonotype was recorded a few times. J is TRBJ2-5 and V is TRBV19; the D is unclear. The CDR3 consists of 16 residues. Per germline, CDR1 LNHDA and CDR2 SQIVND (reference sequence). V gave up 0 bases and J gave up 6 bases, with 17 bases separating them. The CDR3 protein is CASSIDKPPQLKTQYF. DNA for the CDR3: TGTGCCAGTAGTATAGATAAGCCCCCCCAATTAAAGACCCAGTACTTC.

The chain couples TRBV12-3 or TRBV12-4 to TRBJ1-1; no reliable D call. The CDR3 length is 12 residues. Trimming took off 3 bases at V and 0 bases at J, with 2 bases between the two ends. CDR3 DNA sequence: TGTGCCAGCAGTTTTATGAACACTGAAGCTTTCTTT. Protein product: CASSFMNTEAFF.

This clonotype turned up a few times. This chain links TRBV19 with TRBJ1-2; D unresolved. Trimming stripped 11 bases from V and 7 bases from J, with 17 bases between. CDR1 LNHDA and CDR2 SQIVND come from the germline V gene (reference sequence). The CDR3 contains 12 residues. This CDR3 reads CASQRAGRGYTF. CDR3 coding DNA: TGTGCCTCTCAGAGGGCAGGTCGTGGCTACACCTTC.

Only a few counts were recorded for this clonotype. The J gene is TRBJ2-5, the V gene TRBV6-1; 8 bases are shared with TRBD2. The V gene end was trimmed by 0 bases and the J gene end by 1 base; junction bases not matched to a gene: 4. CDR3 length: 16 residues. Germline V lookup: CDR1 MNHNS, CDR2 SASEGT. As DNA, the CDR3 is TGTGCCAGCAGTGAAGCGGCTAGCGGGCCCCAAGAGACCCAGTACTTC. It is translated as CASSEAASGPQETQYF.

This clonotype was counted a single time. Written as DNA, the CDR3 is TGTGCCAGCAGCCTTTCTACTCCGGGACAGCCTTTCTATGGCTACACCTTC. Encoded protein: CASSLSTPGQPFYGYTF. The rearrangement joins TRBV3-1 to TRBJ1-2, with TRBD1 identical over 7 bases. CDR1 is LGHDT and CDR2 is YNNKEL in the germline V gene (reference sequence). V trimming: 4 bases; J trimming: 4 bases; junction bases outside the gene matches: 15. This CDR3 region has 17 residues.

This clonotype was counted only a few times. The junction departs from the called germline gene at one end, perhaps through a read error. The chain is built from TRBV12-3 or TRBV12-4 and TRBJ1-2; possibly TRBD1 for D (5 bases). The CDR3 sequence is 14 residues long. CDR3 residues: CASSLLPGRGLLSF. The CDR3, as DNA: TGTGCCAGCAGTCTCCTTCCGGGCCGGGGGTTACTTTCTTTC.

J is TRBJ2-6 and V is TRBV6-2 or TRBV6-3; 7 bases map to TRBD2. Germline V lookup: CDR1 MNHEY, CDR2 SVGEGT. This CDR3 has 16 amino acids. With 6 bases clipped from V and 2 bases from J, the junction kept 7 bases outside the gene matches. The CDR3: CASSPNRGAGANVLTF. DNA for the CDR3: TGTGCCAGCAGCCCTAATCGGGGGGCTGGGGCCAACGTCCTGACTTTC.

The chain employs TRBV20-1 and TRBJ1-2; D is uncertain. Trimming took 3 bases from V and 4 from J, leaving 12 bases between them. The CDR3 has 13 residues. Germline V gives CDR1 DFQATT, CDR2 SNEGSKA (reference sequence). Written as DNA, the CDR3 is TGCAGTGCTAGTACGCGCAATCCCTATGGCTACACCTTC. This translates into CSASTRNPYGYTF.

The chain joins TRBV7-3 to TRBJ2-2; unclear D gene. V lost 6 bases to trimming and J lost 0 bases, with 17 bases between them. The V gene's germline CDR1 is SGHTA and CDR2 FQGTGA. CDR3 length equals 17 residues. This chain's CDR3 is CASSSKPRASNTGELFF. CDR3 DNA: TGTGCCAGCAGTTCAAAGCCCCGGGCCTCGAACACCGGGGAGCTGTTTTTT.

J is TRBJ2-7 and V is TRBV28; D remains ambiguous. Between the trimmed V and J ends, which lost 2 bases and 7 bases, there was a span of 15 bases. Germline assignment: CDR1 MDHEN and CDR2 SYDVKM. This CDR3 has 14 residues. Here the CDR3 reads CASSLIRVAREQYF. CDR3 bases: TGTGCCAGCAGTTTAATTCGGGTAGCTCGGGAGCAGTACTTC. The entire variable domain, with the rest obtained from reference TRBV28 and TRBJ2-7, is as follows: DVKVTQSSRYLVKRTGEKVFLECVQDMDHENMFWYRQDPGLGLRLIYFSYDVKMKEKGDIPEGYSVSREKKERFSLILESASTNQTSMYLCASSLIRVAREQYFGPGTRLTVT.

This rearrangement joins TRBV6-2 or TRBV6-3 to TRBJ1-5; 9 nucleotides agree with TRBD1. J lost 5 bases, V lost 8 bases, and 1 base had no gene match. Looked up from germline, CDR1 is MNHEY and CDR2 is SVGEGT. The CDR3 runs to 12 residues. CDR3 residues: CASDRGDQPQHF. In DNA form, the CDR3 reads TGTGCCAGCGACAGGGGGGATCAGCCCCAGCATTTT.

V is TRBV6-2 or TRBV6-3 and J is TRBJ2-7, with D unclear. Germline-derived CDR1 and CDR2 are MNHEY and SVGEGT. The ends were cut back, 8 bases at V and 0 bases at J, with 14 bases in the middle. The CDR3 runs 14 residues. The CDR3 region has the DNA TGTGCCAGCGCTAACCTCGTTAACTCCTACGAGCAGTACGTC. Its translation is CASANLVNSYEQYV.

J is TRBJ2-7 and V is TRBV6-5, with TRBD1 matching over 7 bases. The CDR3 loop spans 17 amino acids. The germline V gene has CDR1 MNHEY and CDR2 SVGAGI. The V gene end was trimmed by 0 bases and the J gene end by 3 bases; junction bases not matched to a gene: 11. The CDR3 region is CASSYSSGQVFNYEQYF. In DNA form, the CDR3 reads TGTGCCAGCAGTTACTCGAGCGGACAGGTTTTTAACTACGAGCAGTACTTC.

This chain links TRBV20-1 with TRBJ2-2; no reliable D call. The CDR3 has 13 residues. Germline-derived CDR1 and CDR2 are DFQATT and SNEGSKA (reference sequence). V lost 6 bases and J lost 6, with 14 bases in between. This chain's CDR3 is CSASLFGAGELFF. The CDR3 DNA reads as TGCAGTGCATCCCTTTTTGGGGCCGGGGAGCTGTTTTTT.

V is TRBV28 and J is TRBJ1-2; TRBD1 aligns across 9 bases. Germline V gene data show CDR1 as MDHEN and CDR2 as SYDVKM. J lost 8 bases, V lost 5 bases, and 9 bases had no gene match. This CDR3 contains 14 residues. In DNA form, the CDR3 reads TGTGCCAGCAGTCCTGGGACAGGGACCGGGGGCTACACCTTC. This gives the protein CASSPGTGTGGYTF.

At least ten counts were recorded for this clonotype. The gene calls are TRBV12-3 or TRBV12-4 and TRBJ1-5; a possible D gene is TRBD1 (5 bases). Trimming took 7 bases from V and 0 from J, leaving 16 bases between them. This CDR3 has 16 amino acids. CDR3 region: CASNPGQGNSNQPQHF. CDR3 sequence (DNA): TGTGCCAGCAACCCAGGGCAGGGCAATAGCAATCAGCCCCAGCATTTT.

The chain links TRBV12-3 or TRBV12-4 to TRBJ1-6; TRBD1 aligns across 10 bases. The CDR3 is 16 residues long. With V trimmed by 1 base and J by 10 bases, 7 bases remained unmatched. Here the CDR3 DNA reads TGTGCCAGCAGTTTAGACACCGGGACAGGGGACTCACCCCTCCACTTT. Its protein product is CASSLDTGTGDSPLHF.

V gene TRBV4-1 combines with J gene TRBJ1-5, with unresolved D. Germline V gene sequence: CDR1 MGHRA, CDR2 YSYEKL. V gave up 1 base and J gave up 4 bases, with 20 bases separating them. CDR3 length: 18 residues. CDR3 DNA sequence: TGCGCCAGCAGCCAAGGGGCAGCTTTTACCCCCACAAATCAGCCCCAGCATTTT. This codes for CASSQGAAFTPTNQPQHF.

This clonotype was counted a few times. This chain links TRBV20-1 with TRBJ1-2, with a tentative D call TRBD1 (5 bases). The CDR3 has 13 amino acids. V lost 3 bases and J 5 bases, leaving 13 bases between the germline ends. The germline gives CDR1 DFQATT, CDR2 SNEGSKA (reference sequence). In DNA, the CDR3 is TGCAGTGCTAGTCGGGACGCCAGATATGGCTACACCTTC. Protein product: CSASRDARYGYTF.

This chain's CDR3 is CASSSYPDTGELFF. DNA for the CDR3: TGTGCCAGCAGTTCCTACCCCGACACCGGGGAGCTGTTTTTT. The chain carries TRBV27 and TRBJ2-2; D gene unclear. From germline, CDR1 is MNHEY and CDR2 SMNVEV (reference sequence). V gave up 4 bases and J gave up 3 bases, with 9 bases separating them. This CDR3 region has 14 residues.

This rearrangement joins TRBV29-1 to TRBJ1-1, with D unclear. V was shortened by 4 bases and J by 3 bases, with 3 bases between the two germline ends. The CDR3 sequence is 10 residues long. Per germline, CDR1 SQVTM and CDR2 ANQGSEA. Here the CDR3 reads CSVGDTEAFF. As DNA, the CDR3 is TGCAGCGTTGGGGACACTGAAGCTTTCTTT.

The chain is built from TRBV28 and TRBJ1-2; TRBD1 aligns across 8 bases. CDR3 size: 15 residues. The germline CDR1 and CDR2 sequences are MDHEN and SYDVKM. J was trimmed by 4 bases and V by 4 bases; bases with no gene match: 8. CDR3 bases: TGTGCCAGCAGTTCAGACTGGACAGGGAGCTATGGCTACACCTTC. This codes for CASSSDWTGSYGYTF.

A few counts support this clonotype. V is TRBV19 and J is TRBJ2-2, with 9 positions matching TRBD2. Germline assignment: CDR1 LNHDA and CDR2 SQIVND (reference sequence). J was trimmed by 3 bases and V by 5 bases; bases with no gene match: 10. The CDR3 consists of 17 residues. The CDR3 sequence: CASSPLSGRADTGELFF. CDR3 coding DNA: TGTGCCAGTAGTCCCCTTAGCGGGAGAGCGGACACCGGGGAGCTGTTTTTT.

The rearrangement links TRBV6-2 or TRBV6-3 to TRBJ1-1, with D possibly TRBD1 on 5 matching bases. Germline V gives CDR1 MNHEY, CDR2 SVGEGT. This CDR3 region has 14 residues. Trimming took 6 bases from V and 6 from J, leaving 17 bases between them. The CDR3 region is CASRRDPDNPEAFF. The CDR3, as DNA: TGTGCCAGCAGACGGGACCCGGACAACCCTGAAGCTTTCTTT.